The source of this TCR beta chain is a study of T cell responses to AZD1222 COVID-19 vaccine. Regarding the study as a whole: Donors were largely white British and mainly female; clonal diversity was possibly underestimated. Only a handful of AZD1222 recipients, five to seven in all, had baseline seropositivity. The study found vaccine-associated CD4 TCRs spanning spike, dominant at 160-218 and 743-854.

Combined were second doses at about 4 or about 12 weeks. Method: immunoSEQ multiplex PCR; TCRdb's copy keeps in-frame clones and lacks some. The sample yields more than 110,000 clones, 88% seen once. V was pared by 2 bases and J by 4 bases, with 6 bases between. This CDR3 is built from 13 residues. Germline V lookup: CDR1 MDHEN, CDR2 SYDVKM. Notes on this clone: Its antigen is not identified.

Sample: peripheral blood, taken 28 days after the second AZD1222 dose. This receptor was obtained from an adult who received the AZD1222 COVID-19 vaccine. This chain connects TRBV28 to TRBJ1-5; D not certain. The CDR3: CASSLVGNQPQHF. Written as DNA, the CDR3 is TGTGCCAGCAGTTTAGTGGGTAATCAGCCCCAGCATTTT.